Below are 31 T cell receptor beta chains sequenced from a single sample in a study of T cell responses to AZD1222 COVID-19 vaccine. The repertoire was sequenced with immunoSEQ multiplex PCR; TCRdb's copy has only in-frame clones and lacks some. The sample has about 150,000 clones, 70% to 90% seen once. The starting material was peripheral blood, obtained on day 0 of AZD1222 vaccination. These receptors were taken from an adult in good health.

The CDR3 DNA follows: TGTGCCAGCAGTCTAGATTATCTAAGAGGCAATCAGCCCCAGCATTTT. Amino acids: CASSLDYLRGNQPQHF. The V gene is TRBV28, the J gene TRBJ1-5; D not resolved. Germline V lookup: CDR1 MDHEN, CDR2 SYDVKM. The CDR3 runs 16 residues. V lost 5 bases, J lost 2 bases, and 16 bases lay in between. Complete variable domain (other parts from reference TRBV28 and TRBJ1-5): DVKVTQSSRYLVKRTGEKVFLECVQDMDHENMFWYRQDPGLGLRLIYFSYDVKMKEKGDIPEGYSVSREKKERFSLILESASTNQTSMYLCASSLDYLRGNQPQHFGDGTRLSIL.

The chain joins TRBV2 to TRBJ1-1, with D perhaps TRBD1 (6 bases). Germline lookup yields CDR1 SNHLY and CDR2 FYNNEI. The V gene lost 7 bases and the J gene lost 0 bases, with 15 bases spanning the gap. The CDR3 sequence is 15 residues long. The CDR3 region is CASTPLTGLNTEAFF. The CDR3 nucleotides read TGTGCCAGCACGCCCTTGACAGGACTGAACACTGAAGCTTTCTTT.

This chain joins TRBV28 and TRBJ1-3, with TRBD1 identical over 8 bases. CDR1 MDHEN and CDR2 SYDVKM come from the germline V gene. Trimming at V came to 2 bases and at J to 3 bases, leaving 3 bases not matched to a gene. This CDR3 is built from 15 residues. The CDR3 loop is CASSLRTGSGNTIYF. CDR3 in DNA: TGTGCCAGCAGTTTAAGGACAGGGAGTGGAAACACCATATATTTT.

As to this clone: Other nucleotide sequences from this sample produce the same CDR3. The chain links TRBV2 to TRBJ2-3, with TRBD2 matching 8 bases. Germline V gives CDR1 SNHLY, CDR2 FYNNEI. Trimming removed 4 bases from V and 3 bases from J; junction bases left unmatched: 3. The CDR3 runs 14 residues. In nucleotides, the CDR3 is TGTGCCAGCAGTGCGAGCGGGAGAACAGATACGCAGTATTTT. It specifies CASSASGRTDTQYF.

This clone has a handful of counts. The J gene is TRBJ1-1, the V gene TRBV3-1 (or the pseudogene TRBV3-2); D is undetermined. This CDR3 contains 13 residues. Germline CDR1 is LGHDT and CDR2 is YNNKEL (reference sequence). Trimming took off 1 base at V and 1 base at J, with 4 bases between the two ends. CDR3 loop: CASSQGSNTEAFF. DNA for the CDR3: TGTGCCAGCAGCCAAGGTTCGAACACTGAAGCTTTCTTT.

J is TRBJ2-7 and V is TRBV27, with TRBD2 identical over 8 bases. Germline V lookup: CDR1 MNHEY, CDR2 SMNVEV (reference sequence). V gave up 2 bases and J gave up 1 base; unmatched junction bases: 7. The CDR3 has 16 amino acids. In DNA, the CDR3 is TGTGCCAGCAGTTTACTTCTCGGGAGGGGATCCTACGAGCAGTACTTC. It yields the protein CASSLLLGRGSYEQYF.

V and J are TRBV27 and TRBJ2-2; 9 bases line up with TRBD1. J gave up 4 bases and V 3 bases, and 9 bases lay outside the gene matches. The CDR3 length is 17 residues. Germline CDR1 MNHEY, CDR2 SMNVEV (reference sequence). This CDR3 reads CASSLTRDRVGTGELFF. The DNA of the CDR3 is TGTGCCAGCAGTTTGACCCGGGACAGGGTGGGCACCGGGGAGCTGTTTTTT.

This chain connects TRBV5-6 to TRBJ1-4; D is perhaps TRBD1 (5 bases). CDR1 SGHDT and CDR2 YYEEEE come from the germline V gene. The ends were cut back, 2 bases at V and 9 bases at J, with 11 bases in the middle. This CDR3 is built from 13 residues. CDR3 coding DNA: TGTGCCAGCAGCTTCGGGGCAGTGAAAAAACTGTTTTTT. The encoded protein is CASSFGAVKKLFF.

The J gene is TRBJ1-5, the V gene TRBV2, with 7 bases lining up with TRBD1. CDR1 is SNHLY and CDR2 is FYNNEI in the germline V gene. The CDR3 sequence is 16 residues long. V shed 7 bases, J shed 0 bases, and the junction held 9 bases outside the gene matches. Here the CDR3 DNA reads TGTGCCAGCACCCCTCAACAGGGGTATAGCAATCAGCCCCAGCATTTT. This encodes CASTPQQGYSNQPQHF.

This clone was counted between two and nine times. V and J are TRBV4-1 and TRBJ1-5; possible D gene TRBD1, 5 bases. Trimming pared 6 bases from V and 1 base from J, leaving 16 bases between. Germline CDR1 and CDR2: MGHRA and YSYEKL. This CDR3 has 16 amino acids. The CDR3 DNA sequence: TGCGCCAGCAGTCTCGTAGGGGAAGGCAGCAATCAGCCCCAGCATTTT. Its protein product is CASSLVGEGSNQPQHF.

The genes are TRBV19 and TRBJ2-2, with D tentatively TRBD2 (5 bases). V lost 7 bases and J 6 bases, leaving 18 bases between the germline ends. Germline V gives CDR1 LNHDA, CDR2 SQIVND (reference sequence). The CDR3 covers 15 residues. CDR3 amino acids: CASKGSPGGPGELFF. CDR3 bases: TGTGCCAGTAAAGGGAGTCCAGGAGGCCCCGGGGAGCTGTTTTTT.

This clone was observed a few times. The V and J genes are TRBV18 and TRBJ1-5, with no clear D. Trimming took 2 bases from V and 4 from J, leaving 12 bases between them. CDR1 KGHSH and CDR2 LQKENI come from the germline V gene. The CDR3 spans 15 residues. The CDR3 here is CASSPIADSNQPQHF. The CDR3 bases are TGTGCCAGCTCACCAATCGCGGACTCGAATCAGCCCCAGCATTTT.

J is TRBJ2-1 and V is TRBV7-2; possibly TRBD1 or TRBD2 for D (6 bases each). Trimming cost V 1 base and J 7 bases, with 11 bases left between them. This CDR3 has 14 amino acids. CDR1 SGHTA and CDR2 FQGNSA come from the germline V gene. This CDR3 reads CASSLEGGRNEQFF. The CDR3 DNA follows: TGTGCCAGCAGCTTAGAGGGGGGCAGGAATGAGCAGTTCTTC.

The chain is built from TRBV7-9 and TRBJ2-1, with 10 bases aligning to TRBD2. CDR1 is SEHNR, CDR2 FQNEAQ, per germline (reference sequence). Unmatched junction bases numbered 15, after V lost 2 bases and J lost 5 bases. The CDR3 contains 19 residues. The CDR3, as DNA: TGTGCCAGCAGCTTATTGTTTCCCGCCGGGACTAGCGTTGACAATGAGCAGTTCTTC. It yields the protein CASSLLFPAGTSVDNEQFF. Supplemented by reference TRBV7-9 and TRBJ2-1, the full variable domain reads DTGVSQNPRHKITKRGQNVTFRCDPISEHNRLYWYRQTLGQGPEFLTYFQNEAQLEKSRLLSDRFSAERPKGSFSTLEIQRTEQGDSAMYLCASSLLFPAGTSVDNEQFFGPGTRLTVL.

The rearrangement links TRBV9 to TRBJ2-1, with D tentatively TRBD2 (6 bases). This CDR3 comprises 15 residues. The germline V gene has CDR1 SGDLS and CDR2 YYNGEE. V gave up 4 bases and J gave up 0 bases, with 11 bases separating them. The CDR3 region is CASSLALSSYNEQFF. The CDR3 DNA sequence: TGTGCCAGCAGCCTAGCGCTGAGCTCCTACAATGAGCAGTTCTTC.

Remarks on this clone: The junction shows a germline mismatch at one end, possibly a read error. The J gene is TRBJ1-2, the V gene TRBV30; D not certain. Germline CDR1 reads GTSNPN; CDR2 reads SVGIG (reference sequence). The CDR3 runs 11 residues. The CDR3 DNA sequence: TGTGCATGGAGTTCGCTCCTCGGCTACACCTTC. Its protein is CAWSSLLGYTF.

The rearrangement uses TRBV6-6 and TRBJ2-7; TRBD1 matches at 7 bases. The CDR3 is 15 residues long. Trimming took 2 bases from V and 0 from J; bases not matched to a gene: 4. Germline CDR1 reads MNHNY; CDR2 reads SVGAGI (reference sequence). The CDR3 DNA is TGTGCCAGCAGTTACCCCAGGGACAGCTCCTACGAGCAGTACTTC. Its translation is CASSYPRDSSYEQYF.

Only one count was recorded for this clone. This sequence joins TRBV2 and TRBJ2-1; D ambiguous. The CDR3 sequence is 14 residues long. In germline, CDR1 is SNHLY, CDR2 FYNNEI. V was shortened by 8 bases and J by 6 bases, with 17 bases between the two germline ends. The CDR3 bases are TGTGCCAGCTTGGGTTTCGCGACGGGCAATGAGCAGTTCTTC. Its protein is CASLGFATGNEQFF.

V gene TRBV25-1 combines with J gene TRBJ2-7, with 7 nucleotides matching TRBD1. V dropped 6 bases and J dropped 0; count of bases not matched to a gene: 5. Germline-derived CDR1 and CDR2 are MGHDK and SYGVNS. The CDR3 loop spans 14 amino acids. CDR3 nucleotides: TGTGCCAGCAGCCCCCAGGGGGTCTCCTACGAGCAGTACTTC. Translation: CASSPQGVSYEQYF.

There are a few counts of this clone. The CDR3 nucleotides read TGTGCCAGCAGTTCCAAAGGGGTAGCGGGGTACAATGAGCAGTTCTTC. Translated, it gives CASSSKGVAGYNEQFF. The genes are TRBV28 and TRBJ2-1, with 8 bases identical to TRBD2. The CDR3 loop spans 16 amino acids. V lost 4 bases, J lost 4 bases, and 9 bases stayed unmatched. Germline V CDR1 and CDR2: MDHEN, SYDVKM.

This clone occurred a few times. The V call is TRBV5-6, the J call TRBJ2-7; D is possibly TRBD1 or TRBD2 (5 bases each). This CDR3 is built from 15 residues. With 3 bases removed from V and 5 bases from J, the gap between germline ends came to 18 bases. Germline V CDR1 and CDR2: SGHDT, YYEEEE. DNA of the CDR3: TGTGCCAGCAGCTATGCAGGGACGGAACATGACGAGCAGTACTTC. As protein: CASSYAGTEHDEQYF.

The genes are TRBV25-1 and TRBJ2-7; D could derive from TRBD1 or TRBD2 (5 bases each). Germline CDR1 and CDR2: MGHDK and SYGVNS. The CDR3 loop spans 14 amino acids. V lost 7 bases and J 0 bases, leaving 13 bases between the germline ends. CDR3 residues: CASKRDHPSYEQYF. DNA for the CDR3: TGTGCCAGCAAAAGGGACCACCCCTCCTACGAGCAGTACTTC.

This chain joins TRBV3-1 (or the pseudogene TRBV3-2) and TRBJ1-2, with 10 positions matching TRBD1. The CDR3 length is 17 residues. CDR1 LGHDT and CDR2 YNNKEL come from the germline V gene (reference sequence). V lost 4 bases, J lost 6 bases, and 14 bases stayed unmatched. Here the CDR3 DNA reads TGTGCCAGCAGCCTACTGGGCGGGACAGGGGCAAGGAATGGCTACACCTTC. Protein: CASSLLGGTGARNGYTF.

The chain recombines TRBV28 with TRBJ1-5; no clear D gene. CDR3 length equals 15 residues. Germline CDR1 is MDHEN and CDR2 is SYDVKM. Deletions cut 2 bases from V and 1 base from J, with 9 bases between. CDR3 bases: TGTGCCAGCAGTTTAGAGTACATCAGCAATCAGCCCCAGCATTTT. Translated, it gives CASSLEYISNQPQHF.

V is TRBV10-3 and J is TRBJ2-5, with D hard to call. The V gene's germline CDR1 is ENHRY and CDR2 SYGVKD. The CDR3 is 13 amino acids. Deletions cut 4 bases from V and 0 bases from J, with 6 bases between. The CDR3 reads CAISGTDQETQYF. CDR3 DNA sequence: TGTGCCATCAGTGGGACGGACCAAGAGACCCAGTACTTC.

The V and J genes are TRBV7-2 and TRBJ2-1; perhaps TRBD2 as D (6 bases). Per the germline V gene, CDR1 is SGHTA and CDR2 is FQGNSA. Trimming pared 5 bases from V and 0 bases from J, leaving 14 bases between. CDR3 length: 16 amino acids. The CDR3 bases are TGTGCCAGCAGCCCCGACGCGGGGAGCTCCTACAATGAGCAGTTCTTC. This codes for CASSPDAGSSYNEQFF. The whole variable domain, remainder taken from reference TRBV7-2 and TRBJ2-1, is GAGVSQSPSNKVTEKGKDVELRCDPISGHTALYWYRQSLGQGLEFLIYFQGNSAPDKSGLPSDRFSAERTGGSVSTLTIQRTQQEDSAVYLCASSPDAGSSYNEQFFGPGTRLTVL.

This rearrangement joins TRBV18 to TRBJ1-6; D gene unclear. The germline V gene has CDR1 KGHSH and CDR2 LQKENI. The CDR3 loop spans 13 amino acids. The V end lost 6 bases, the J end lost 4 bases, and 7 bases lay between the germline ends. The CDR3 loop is CASSTDYNSPLHF. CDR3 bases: TGTGCCAGCTCTACGGATTATAATTCACCCCTCCACTTT.

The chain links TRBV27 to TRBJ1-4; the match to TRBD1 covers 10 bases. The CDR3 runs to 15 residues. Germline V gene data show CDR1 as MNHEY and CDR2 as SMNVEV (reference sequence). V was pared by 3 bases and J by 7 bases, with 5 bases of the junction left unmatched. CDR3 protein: CASSFSGTGVEKLFF. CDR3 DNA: TGTGCCAGCAGTTTTTCCGGGACAGGGGTTGAAAAACTGTTTTTT.

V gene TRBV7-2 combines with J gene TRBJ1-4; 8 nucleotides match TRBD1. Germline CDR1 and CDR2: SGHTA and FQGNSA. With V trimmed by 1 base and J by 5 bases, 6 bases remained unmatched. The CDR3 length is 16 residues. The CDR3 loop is CASSLVNRGSNEKLFF. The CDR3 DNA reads TGTGCCAGCAGCTTAGTCAACAGGGGGTCCAATGAAAAACTGTTTTTT.

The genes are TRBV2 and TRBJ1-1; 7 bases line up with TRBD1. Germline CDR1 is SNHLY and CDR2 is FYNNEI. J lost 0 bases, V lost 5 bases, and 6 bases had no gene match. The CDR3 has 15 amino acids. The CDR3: CASSTPDRLNTEAFF. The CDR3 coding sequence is TGTGCCAGCAGTACCCCGGACAGGCTGAACACTGAAGCTTTCTTT.

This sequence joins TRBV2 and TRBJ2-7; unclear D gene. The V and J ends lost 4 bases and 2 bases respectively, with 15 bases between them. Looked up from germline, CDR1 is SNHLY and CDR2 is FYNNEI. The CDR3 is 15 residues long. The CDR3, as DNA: TGTGCCAGCAGTGGGCAATTCGAGGACCCCTACGAGCAGTACTTC. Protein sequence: CASSGQFEDPYEQYF.